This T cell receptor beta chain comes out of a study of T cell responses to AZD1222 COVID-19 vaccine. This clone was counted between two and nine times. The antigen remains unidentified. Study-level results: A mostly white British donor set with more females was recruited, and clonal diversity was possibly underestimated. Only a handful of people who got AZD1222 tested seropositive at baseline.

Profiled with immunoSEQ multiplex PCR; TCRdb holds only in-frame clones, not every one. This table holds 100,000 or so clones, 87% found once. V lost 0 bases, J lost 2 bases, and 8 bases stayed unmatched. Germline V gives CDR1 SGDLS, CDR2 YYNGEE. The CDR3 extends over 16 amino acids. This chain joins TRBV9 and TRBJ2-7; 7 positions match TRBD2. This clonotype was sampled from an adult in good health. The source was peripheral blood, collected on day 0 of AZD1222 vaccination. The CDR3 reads CASSVGIGGGTYEQYF. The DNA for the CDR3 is TGTGCCAGCAGCGTAGGAATTGGGGGAGGGACCTACGAGCAGTACTTC.